This is a list of T cell receptor beta chains from one sample in a study of cytomegalovirus exposure and HLA in healthy donors. Repertoires were generated with immunoSEQ multiplex PCR, while TCRdb's copy carries only in-frame clones and drops some. The repertoire holds approximately 120,000 clones, roughly nine tenths seen once, with roughly 2% in the top ten. Sequencing used PBMCs. Every receptor here comes from a woman aged 18-30 years in good health and CMV-seronegative. Each CDR3 is given with its conserved first and last residue. A D gene is named only where the DNA matches it firmly. Clone size is not always given. Where it is, it says once, few, many or a class for expanded clones.

v_gene	abundance	j_gene	d_gene	CDR3aa	CDR3nt
TRBV28	NA	TRBJ1-1	NA	CASSLQGPMNTEAFF	TGTGCCAGCAGTTTACAGGGGCCAATGAACACTGAAGCTTTCTTT
TRBV11-1	NA	TRBJ2-7	TRBD1	CASSFPGQGSNEQYF	TGTGCCAGCAGCTTCCCTGGACAGGGGTCCAACGAGCAGTACTTC
TRBV19	NA	TRBJ2-7	TRBD2	CASSTSGVYEQYF	TGTGCCAGTAGTACTAGCGGGGTCTACGAGCAGTACTTC
TRBV6-6	NA	TRBJ1-6	NA	CASSRGESPLHF	TGTGCCAGCAGCCGCGGGGAGTCACCCCTCCACTTT
TRBV29-1	NA	TRBJ2-7	NA	CSVGQESYEQYF	TGCAGCGTTGGACAGGAGTCCTACGAGCAGTACTTC
TRBV19	NA	TRBJ1-1	TRBD1	CASTYRGSVTEAFF	TGTGCCAGTACCTACAGGGGAAGTGTCACTGAAGCTTTCTTT
TRBV11-3	NA	TRBJ2-2	TRBD1	CASSLGQGAFWELFF	TGTGCCAGCAGCTTGGGACAGGGGGCTTTTTGGGAGCTGTTTTTT
TRBV6-5	NA	TRBJ1-5	NA	CASSTGLGQPQHF	TGTGCCAGCAGTACAGGGTTGGGGCAGCCCCAGCATTTT
TRBV19	NA	TRBJ2-2	NA	CASSSGLGTGELFF	TGTGCCAGTAGTTCAGGACTGGGCACCGGGGAGCTGTTTTTT
TRBV7-3	NA	TRBJ2-3	TRBD2	CASSLISGSGTDTQYF	TGTGCCAGCAGCTTAATTAGCGGGAGTGGAACAGATACGCAGTATTTT
TRBV9	once	TRBJ2-7	TRBD1	CASSVGTGSGEQYF	TGTGCCAGCAGCGTAGGGACAGGTTCGGGAGAGCAGTACTTC
TRBV13	NA	TRBJ1-1	TRBD1	CASSLEQGNAFF	TGTGCCAGCAGCTTAGAACAGGGGAACGCTTTCTTT
TRBV28	few	TRBJ1-1	NA	CASSFGRDEAFF	TGTGCCAGCAGTTTTGGGAGGGACGAAGCTTTCTTT
TRBV5-1	NA	TRBJ1-3	NA	CASSLAGRVTSGNTIYF	TGCGCCAGCAGCTTGGCCGGTCGGGTTACCTCTGGAAACACCATATATTTT
TRBV7-9	NA	TRBJ2-3	TRBD2	CASSFRREGRTDTQYF	TGTGCCAGCAGCTTTAGGCGGGAGGGCCGAACAGATACGCAGTATTTT
TRBV5-1	NA	TRBJ2-5	TRBD2	CASSLRGKREHRETQYF	TGCGCCAGCAGCTTGCGGGGAAAGCGGGAGCATCGAGAGACCCAGTACTTC
TRBV27	NA	TRBJ2-3	TRBD2	CASSRIGGSTDTQYF	TGTGCCAGCAGTAGGATCGGGGGGAGCACAGATACGCAGTATTTT
TRBV5-1	NA	TRBJ2-1	TRBD1	CASSLFFGTGDNEQFF	TGCGCCAGCAGCTTGTTCTTCGGGACAGGGGACAATGAGCAGTTCTTC
TRBV5-6	NA	TRBJ2-1	NA	CASSLGSLHNEQFF	TGTGCCAGCAGCTTGGGTAGCCTCCACAATGAGCAGTTCTTC
TRBV10-3	NA	TRBJ2-6	TRBD1	CAISKGQADSGANVLTF	TGTGCCATCAGCAAGGGACAGGCTGACTCTGGGGCCAACGTCCTGACTTTC
TRBV7-8	NA	TRBJ2-1	NA	CASSHRQFSYNEQFF	TGTGCCAGCAGCCATAGACAATTCTCCTACAATGAGCAGTTCTTC
TRBV11-3	NA	TRBJ2-5	NA	CASSLVGSDRAQYF	TGTGCCAGCAGCTTAGTTGGTAGCGATCGGGCCCAGTACTTC
TRBV4-1	once	TRBJ2-7	TRBD1	CASSQEGTGEREQYF	TGCGCCAGCAGCCAAGAAGGGACAGGGGAACGGGAGCAGTACTTC
TRBV5-4	NA	TRBJ2-5	TRBD2	CASSWTSGVGETQYF	TGTGCCAGCAGTTGGACTAGCGGGGTGGGAGAGACCCAGTACTTC
TRBV5-1	NA	TRBJ1-5	NA	CASSLGANQPQHF	TGCGCCAGCAGCCTAGGGGCAAATCAGCCCCAGCATTTT
TRBV29-1	NA	TRBJ2-7	TRBD1	CSVRQGSSYEQYF	TGCAGCGTCCGACAGGGAAGCTCCTACGAGCAGTACTTC
TRBV5-1	NA	TRBJ1-3	NA	CASSLALSGNTIYF	TGCGCCAGCAGCTTGGCCCTCTCTGGAAACACCATATATTTT
TRBV19	NA	TRBJ1-4	NA	CASSIKEGWEKLFF	TGTGCCAGTAGTATAAAAGAGGGTTGGGAAAAACTGTTTTTT
TRBV5-1	NA	TRBJ2-7	TRBD2	CASSLIGSGSSGEQYF	TGCGCCAGCAGCTTGATAGGTAGCGGGAGTAGTGGAGAGCAGTACTTC
TRBV6-6	NA	TRBJ2-1	TRBD2	CASSYSGIYNEQFF	TGTGCCAGCAGTTACAGCGGGATCTACAATGAGCAGTTCTTC
TRBV5-4	once	TRBJ1-1	TRBD1	CASSLHTGARAEAFF	TGTGCCAGCAGCCTTCACACAGGGGCAAGGGCTGAAGCTTTCTTT